The 9 T cell receptor beta chains below all came from one sample that was sequenced in a study of T cell responses to AZD1222 COVID-19 vaccine. The method was immunoSEQ multiplex PCR; TCRdb's version includes in-frame clones alone and lacks a portion of them. The data hold about 79,000 clones, with 65% to 85% observed a single time. The sample here was peripheral blood, taken on day 0 of AZD1222 vaccination. These receptors were taken from an adult in good health.

CDR3 protein: CASSLETGGRLSRGYTF. CDR3 in DNA: TGCGCCAGCAGCTTGGAAACAGGGGGTCGTTTATCTCGCGGCTACACCTTC. The V and J genes are TRBV5-1 and TRBJ1-2; TRBD1 agrees at 8 bases. The junction had 15 bases not matched to a gene; V was cut back by 0 bases and J by 8 bases. The CDR3 length is 17 residues. The V gene's germline CDR1 is SGHRS and CDR2 YFSETQ.

This clone was counted a single time. The chain employs TRBV30 and TRBJ2-7; no clear D. Looked up from germline, CDR1 is GTSNPN and CDR2 is SVGIG (reference sequence). The CDR3 totals 14 residues. The ends were cut back, 4 bases at V and 7 bases at J, with 20 bases in the middle. In DNA form, the CDR3 reads TGTGCCTGGATCCTGGGCGTACGAGAGTGGGAGCAGTACTTC. This gives the protein CAWILGVREWEQYF.

This clone was observed a few times. This chain links TRBV5-8 with TRBJ1-5; D gene unclear. Germline assignment: CDR1 SGHTS and CDR2 YDEGEE. This CDR3 comprises 12 residues. Trimming shortened V by 5 bases and J by 0 bases, and 3 bases separated the two germline ends. As DNA, the CDR3 is TGTGCCAGCAGTTATAGCAATCAGCCCCAGCATTTT. It codes for CASSYSNQPQHF.

The V and J genes are TRBV27 and TRBJ2-5; 7 nucleotides line up with TRBD2. The CDR3 extends over 15 amino acids. The V gene's germline CDR1 is MNHEY and CDR2 SMNVEV (reference sequence). V lost 3 bases, J lost 5 bases, and 9 bases stayed unmatched. CDR3 in DNA: TGTGCCAGCAGTTTGTTGCTAGCGGCCGGGGAGACCCAGTACTTC. This gives the protein CASSLLLAAGETQYF.

The rearrangement joins TRBV5-6 to TRBJ2-2; unclear D gene. The CDR3 is made up of 12 amino acids. Per the germline V gene, CDR1 is SGHDT and CDR2 is YYEEEE. The V end was cut by 4 bases, the J end by 4 bases, with 5 bases between. CDR3 nucleotides: TGTGCCAGCAGCATCATCACCGGGGAGCTGTTTTTT. This encodes CASSIITGELFF.

The chain is built from TRBV7-9 and TRBJ1-1; 9 nucleotides line up with TRBD1. CDR1 and CDR2 (germline): SEHNR, FQNEAQ (reference sequence). V dropped 3 bases and J dropped 0; count of bases not matched to a gene: 5. This CDR3 has 16 residues. CDR3 region: CASSLAGTGMNTEAFF. DNA of the CDR3: TGTGCCAGCAGCTTGGCCGGGACAGGGATGAACACTGAAGCTTTCTTT. The variable domain in full, with the rest retrieved from reference TRBV7-9 and TRBJ1-1, is DTGVSQNPRHKITKRGQNVTFRCDPISEHNRLYWYRQTLGQGPEFLTYFQNEAQLEKSRLLSDRFSAERPKGSFSTLEIQRTEQGDSAMYLCASSLAGTGMNTEAFFGQGTRLTVV.

This sequence joins TRBV30 and TRBJ2-1, with 9 bases identical to TRBD2. Germline CDR1 reads GTSNPN; CDR2 reads SVGIG (reference sequence). This CDR3 region has 15 residues. V lost 2 bases, J lost 7 bases, and 9 bases stayed unmatched. The CDR3 protein is CAWSRLAGPGNEQFF. In DNA, the CDR3 is TGTGCCTGGAGTAGGCTAGCGGGGCCCGGGAATGAGCAGTTCTTC.

This clone is a singleton in its sample. The gene calls are TRBV7-9 and TRBJ1-1; 8 bases match TRBD1. This CDR3 has 14 amino acids. The J segment lost 5 bases and the V segment lost 5 bases, leaving 7 bases of the junction unmatched. Germline CDR1 reads SEHNR; CDR2 reads FQNEAQ (reference sequence). The CDR3 sequence: CASSPRGQGTEAFF. In nucleotides, the CDR3 is TGTGCCAGCAGCCCCAGGGGGCAGGGGACTGAAGCTTTCTTT.

The chain employs TRBV7-9 and TRBJ1-2; D is ambiguous. This CDR3 has 13 residues. CDR1 and CDR2 (germline): SEHNR, FQNEAQ (reference sequence). The V gene lost 2 bases and the J gene lost 1 base, with 5 bases spanning the gap. CDR3 region: CASSLRDNYGYTF. The CDR3 nucleotides are TGTGCCAGCAGCTTACGGGATAACTATGGCTACACCTTC.